Listed here is a single T cell receptor beta chain. What it recognizes is unknown. Constant-segment primers were used for 5'RACE, and the resulting TCR alpha and TCR beta cDNA libraries carried sample barcodes and UMIs. TCRdb reanalysed the 5' RACE reads using MiXCR and keeps one entry per CDR3 protein. The data show about 320,000 distinct CDR3 sequences, around 15% seen once. The CDR3 has 16 residues. Germline V lookup: CDR1 SGHTA, CDR2 FQGTGA. V was clipped by 3 bases and J by 4 bases; unmatched bases: 8. The data were taken from a study of T-cell memory formation after mild COVID-19. Study-level points and caveats: Memory sampled before infection contained some responding clones, suggesting cross-reactive memory joined.

The rearrangement uses TRBV7-3 and TRBJ2-5; 10 bases match TRBD2. This TCR derives from a man between 18 and 29 years old who had mild COVID-19 (a few samples of this study predate the infection). Cell type and time point are not known. Input material: PBMCs or a T cell subset sorted from them (not recorded which). In DNA form, the CDR3 reads TGTGCCAGCAGCTTCACTAGCGGGGCGTTGGGAGAGACCCAGTACTTC. Translating it yields CASSFTSGALGETQYF.